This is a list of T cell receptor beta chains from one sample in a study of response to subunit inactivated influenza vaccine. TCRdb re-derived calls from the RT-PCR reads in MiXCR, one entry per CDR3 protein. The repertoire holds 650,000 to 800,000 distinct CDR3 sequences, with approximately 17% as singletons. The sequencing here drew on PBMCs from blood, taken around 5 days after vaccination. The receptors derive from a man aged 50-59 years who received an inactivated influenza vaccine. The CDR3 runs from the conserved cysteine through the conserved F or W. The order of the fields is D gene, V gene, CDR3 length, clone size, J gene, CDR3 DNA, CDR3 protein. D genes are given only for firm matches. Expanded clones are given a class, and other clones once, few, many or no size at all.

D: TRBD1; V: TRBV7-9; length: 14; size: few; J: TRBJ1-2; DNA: TGTGCCAGCAGCCCAGGACAGGGGGACTATGGCTACACCTTC; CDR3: CASSPGQGDYGYTF
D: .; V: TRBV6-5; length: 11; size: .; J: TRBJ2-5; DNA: TGTGCCAGCAGTGATGTTGAGACCCAGTACTTC; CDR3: CASSDVETQYF
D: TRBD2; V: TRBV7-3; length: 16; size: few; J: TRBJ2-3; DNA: TGTGCCAGCAGCTTAAGGCCTAGCGGGAGTCCCGATACGCAGTATTTT; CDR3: CASSLRPSGSPDTQYF
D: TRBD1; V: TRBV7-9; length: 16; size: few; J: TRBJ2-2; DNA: TGTGCCAGCAGCTTCCTAGGGACAGAAAACACCGGGGAGCTGTTTTTT; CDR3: CASSFLGTENTGELFF
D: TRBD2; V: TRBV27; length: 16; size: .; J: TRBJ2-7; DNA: TGTGCCAGCAGTCCCGGGACTAGCGGGAACCCCTACGAGCAGTACTTC; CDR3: CASSPGTSGNPYEQYF
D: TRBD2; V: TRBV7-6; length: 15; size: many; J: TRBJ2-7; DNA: TGTGCCAGCAGCTTAGGGACTAGCGGATCCTACGAGCAGTACTTC; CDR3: CASSLGTSGSYEQYF
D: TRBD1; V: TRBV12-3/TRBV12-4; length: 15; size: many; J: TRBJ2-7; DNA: TGTGCCAGCAGCCTTTCGACAGGGGACACCTACGAGCAGTACTTC; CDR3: CASSLSTGDTYEQYF
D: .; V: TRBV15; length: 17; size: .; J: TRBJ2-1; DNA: TGTGCCACCAGCAGAGATTGGATTGGCAGGGGTAGCAATGAGCAGTTCTTC; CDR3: CATSRDWIGRGSNEQFF
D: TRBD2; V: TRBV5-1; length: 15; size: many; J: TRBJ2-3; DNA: TGCGCCAGCAGCCTTCAGCGGGGGACCACAGATACGCAGTATTTT; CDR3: CASSLQRGTTDTQYF
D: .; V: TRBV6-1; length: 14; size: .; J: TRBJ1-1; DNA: TGTGCCAGCAGGCGGGGCCTAGAGCGGGAGAAAGCTTTCTTT; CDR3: CASRRGLEREKAFF
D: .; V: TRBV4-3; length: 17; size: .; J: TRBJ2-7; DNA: TGCGCCAGCAGCCAAGATTTTTCGAGGGAATTGGCCTACGAGCAGTACTTC; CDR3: CASSQDFSRELAYEQYF
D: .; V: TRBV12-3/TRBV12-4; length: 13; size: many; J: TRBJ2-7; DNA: TGTGCCAGCAGTTTAACATTCCGCTACGAGCAGTACTTC; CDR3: CASSLTFRYEQYF
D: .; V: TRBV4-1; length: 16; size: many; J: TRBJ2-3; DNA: TGCGCCAGCAGCCAAGTTCTGGGGTCGGGCACAGATACGCAGTATTTT; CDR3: CASSQVLGSGTDTQYF
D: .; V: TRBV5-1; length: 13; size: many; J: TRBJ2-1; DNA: TGCGCCAGCAGCGGCAGCTCCTACAATGAGCAGTTCTTC; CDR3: CASSGSSYNEQFF
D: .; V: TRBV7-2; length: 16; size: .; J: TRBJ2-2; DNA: TGTGCCAGCAGCTTAGCGTCGGGGCGCGGCACCGGGGAGCTGTTTTTT; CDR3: CASSLASGRGTGELFF
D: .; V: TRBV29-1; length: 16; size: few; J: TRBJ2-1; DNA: TGCAGCGTTAGCATGCTTGAGCGGAATTCCTACAATGAGCAGTTCTTC; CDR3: CSVSMLERNSYNEQFF
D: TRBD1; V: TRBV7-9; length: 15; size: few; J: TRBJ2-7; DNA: TGTGCCAGCAGCCATACGGACAGGAGAACCTACGAGCAGTACTTC; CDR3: CASSHTDRRTYEQYF
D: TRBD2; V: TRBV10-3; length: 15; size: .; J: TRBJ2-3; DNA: TGTGCCATCAGCGTAGGCGGGAGCCTCACAGATACGCAGTATTTT; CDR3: CAISVGGSLTDTQYF
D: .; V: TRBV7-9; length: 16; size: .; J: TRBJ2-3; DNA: TGTGCCAGCAGCTTGTGGGCAGGGGGGCTCGCAGATACGCAGTATTTT; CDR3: CASSLWAGGLADTQYF
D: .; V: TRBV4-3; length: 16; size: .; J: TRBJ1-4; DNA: TGCGCCAGCAGCCAAGACGCAGTGAGGGCTAATGAAAAACTGTTTTTT; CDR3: CASSQDAVRANEKLFF
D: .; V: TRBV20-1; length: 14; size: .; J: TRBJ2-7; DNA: TGCAGTGCTAGTCAACGGACTGCCTCCTACGAGCAGTACTTC; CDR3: CSASQRTASYEQYF
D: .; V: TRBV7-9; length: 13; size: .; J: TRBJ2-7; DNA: TGTGCCAGCAGCCCCGGTGGGATGGGAGAGCAGTACTTC; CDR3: CASSPGGMGEQYF
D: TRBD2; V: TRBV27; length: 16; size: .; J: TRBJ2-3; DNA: TGTGCCAGCAGTTTATCAAATAGCGGGAGGGGAGATACGCAGTATTTT; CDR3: CASSLSNSGRGDTQYF
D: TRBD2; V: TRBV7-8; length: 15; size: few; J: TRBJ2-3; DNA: TGTGCCAGCAGACAAAGCGGGAGGATCACAGATACGCAGTATTTT; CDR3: CASRQSGRITDTQYF
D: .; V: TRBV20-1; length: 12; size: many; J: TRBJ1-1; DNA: TGCAGTGCTACTAACACGGATACTGAAGCTTTCTTT; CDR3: CSATNTDTEAFF
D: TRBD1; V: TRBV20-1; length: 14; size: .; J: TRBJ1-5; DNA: TGCAGTGCCAGGGACAGGGGGGCGCATCAGCCCCAGCATTTT; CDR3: CSARDRGAHQPQHF
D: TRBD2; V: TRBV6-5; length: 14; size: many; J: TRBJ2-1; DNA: TGTGCCAGCAGTTACGGACTAGCGGGTAGTGAGCAGTTCTTC; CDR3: CASSYGLAGSEQFF
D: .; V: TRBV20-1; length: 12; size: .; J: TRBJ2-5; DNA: TGCAGTGCTAGAGCCAGCCAAGAGACCCAGTACTTC; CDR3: CSARASQETQYF